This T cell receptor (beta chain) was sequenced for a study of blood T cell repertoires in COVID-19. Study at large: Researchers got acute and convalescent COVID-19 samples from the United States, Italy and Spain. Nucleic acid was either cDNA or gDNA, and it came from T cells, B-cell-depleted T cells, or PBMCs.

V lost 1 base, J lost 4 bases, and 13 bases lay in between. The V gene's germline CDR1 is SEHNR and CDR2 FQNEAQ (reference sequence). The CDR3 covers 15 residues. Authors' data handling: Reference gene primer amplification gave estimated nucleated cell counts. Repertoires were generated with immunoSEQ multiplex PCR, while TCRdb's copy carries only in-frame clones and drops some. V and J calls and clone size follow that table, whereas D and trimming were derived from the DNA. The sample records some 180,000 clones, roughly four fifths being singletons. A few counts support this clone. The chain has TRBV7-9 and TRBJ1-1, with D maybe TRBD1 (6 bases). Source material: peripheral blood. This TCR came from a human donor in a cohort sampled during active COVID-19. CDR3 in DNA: TGTGCCAGCAGCTTAGAGGTGGGAGGGGGCACTGAAGCTTTCTTT. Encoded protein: CASSLEVGGGTEAFF. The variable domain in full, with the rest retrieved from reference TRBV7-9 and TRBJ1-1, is DTGVSQNPRHKITKRGQNVTFRCDPISEHNRLYWYRQTLGQGPEFLTYFQNEAQLEKSRLLSDRFSAERPKGSFSTLEIQRTEQGDSAMYLCASSLEVGGGTEAFFGQGTRLTVV.